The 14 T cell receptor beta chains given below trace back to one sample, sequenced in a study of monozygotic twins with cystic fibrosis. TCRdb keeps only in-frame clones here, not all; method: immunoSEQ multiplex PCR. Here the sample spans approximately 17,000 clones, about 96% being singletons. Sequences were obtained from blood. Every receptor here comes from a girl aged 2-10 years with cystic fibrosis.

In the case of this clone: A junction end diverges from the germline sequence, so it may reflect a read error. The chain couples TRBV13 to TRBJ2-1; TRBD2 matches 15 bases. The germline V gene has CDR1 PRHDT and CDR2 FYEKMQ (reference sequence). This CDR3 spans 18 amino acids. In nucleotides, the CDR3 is TGTGCCAGCAGCCTAGGACTAGCGGGGGGGCACGTCTACAATGAGCAGTTCTTC. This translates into CASSLGLAGGHVYNEQFF.

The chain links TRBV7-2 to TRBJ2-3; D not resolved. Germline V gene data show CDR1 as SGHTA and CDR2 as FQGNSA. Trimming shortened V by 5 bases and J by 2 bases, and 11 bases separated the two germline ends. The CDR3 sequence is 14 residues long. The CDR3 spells CASSERWVTDTQYF. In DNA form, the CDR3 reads TGTGCCAGCAGCGAACGGTGGGTCACAGATACGCAGTATTTT.

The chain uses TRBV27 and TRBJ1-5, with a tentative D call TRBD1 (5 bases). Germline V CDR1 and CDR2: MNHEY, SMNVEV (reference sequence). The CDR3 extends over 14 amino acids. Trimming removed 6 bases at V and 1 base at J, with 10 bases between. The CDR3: CASRSGLSNQPQHF. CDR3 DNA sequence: TGTGCCAGCAGATCAGGGTTGAGCAATCAGCCCCAGCATTTT.

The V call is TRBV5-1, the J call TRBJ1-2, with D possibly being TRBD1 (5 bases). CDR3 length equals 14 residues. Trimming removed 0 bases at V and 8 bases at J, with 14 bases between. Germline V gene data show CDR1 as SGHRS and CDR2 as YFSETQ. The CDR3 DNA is TGCGCCAGCAGCTTGGATGGGCAGGGAAACGGCTACACCTTC. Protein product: CASSLDGQGNGYTF.

CDR3 loop: CASSEFGRGDEQFF. For the CDR3, the DNA is TGTGCCAGCAGTGAATTCGGGAGGGGGGATGAGCAGTTCTTC. The chain uses TRBV6-1 and TRBJ2-1; 8 nucleotides align to TRBD2. The CDR3 contains 14 residues. The V segment lost 2 bases and the J segment 8 bases; nucleotides outside the gene matches: 5. CDR1 MNHNS and CDR2 SASEGT come from the germline V gene.

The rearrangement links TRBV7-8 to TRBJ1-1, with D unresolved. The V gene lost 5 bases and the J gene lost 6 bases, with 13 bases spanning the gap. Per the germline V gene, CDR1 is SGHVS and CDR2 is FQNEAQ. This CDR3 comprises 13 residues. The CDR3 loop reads CASSLYYWAEAFF. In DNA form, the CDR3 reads TGTGCCAGCAGCCTATATTATTGGGCTGAAGCTTTCTTT. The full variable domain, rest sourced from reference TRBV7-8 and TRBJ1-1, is GAGVSQSPRYKVAKRGQDVALRCDPISGHVSLFWYQQALGQGPEFLTYFQNEAQLDKSGLPSDRFFAERPEGSVSTLKIQRTQQEDSAVYLCASSLYYWAEAFFGQGTRLTVV.

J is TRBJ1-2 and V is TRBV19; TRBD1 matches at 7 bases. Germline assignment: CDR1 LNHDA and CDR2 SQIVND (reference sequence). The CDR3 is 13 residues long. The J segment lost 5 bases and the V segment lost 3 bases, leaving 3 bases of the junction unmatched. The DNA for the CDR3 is TGTGCCAGTAGTATCTCACAGGGGTATGGCTACACCTTC. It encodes CASSISQGYGYTF.

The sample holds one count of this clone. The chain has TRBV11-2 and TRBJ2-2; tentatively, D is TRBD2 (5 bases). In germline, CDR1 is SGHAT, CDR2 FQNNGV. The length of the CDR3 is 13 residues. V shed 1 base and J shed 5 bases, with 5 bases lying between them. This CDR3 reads CASSLGGTGELFF. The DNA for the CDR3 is TGTGCCAGCAGCTTAGGAGGGACCGGGGAGCTGTTTTTT.

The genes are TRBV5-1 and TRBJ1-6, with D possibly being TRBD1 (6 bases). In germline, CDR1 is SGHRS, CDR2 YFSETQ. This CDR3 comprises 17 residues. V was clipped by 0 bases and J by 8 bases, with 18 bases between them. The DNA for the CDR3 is TGCGCCAGCAGCTTGGCCGAGGACAGTCTTGGCTATTCACCCCTCCACTTT. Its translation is CASSLAEDSLGYSPLHF.

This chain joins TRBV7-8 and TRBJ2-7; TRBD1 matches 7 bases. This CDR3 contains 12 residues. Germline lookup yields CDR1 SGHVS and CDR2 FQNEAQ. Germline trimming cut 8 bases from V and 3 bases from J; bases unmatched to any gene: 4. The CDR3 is CASGYRGYEQYF. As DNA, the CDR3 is TGTGCCAGCGGGTACAGGGGCTACGAGCAGTACTTC.

The CDR3 spells CAGIGLALTDTQYF. The CDR3 DNA sequence: TGTGCCGGGATTGGACTAGCACTCACAGATACGCAGTATTTT. The chain employs TRBV2 and TRBJ2-3; 8 bases fit TRBD2. Per germline, CDR1 SNHLY and CDR2 FYNNEI. This CDR3 is 14 amino acids long. The trim removed 11 bases at V and 2 bases at J, leaving 9 bases unmatched.

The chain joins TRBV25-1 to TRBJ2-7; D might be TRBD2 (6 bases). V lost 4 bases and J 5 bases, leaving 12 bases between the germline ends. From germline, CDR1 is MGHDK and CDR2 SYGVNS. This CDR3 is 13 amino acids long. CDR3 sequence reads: CASSARAGNEQYF. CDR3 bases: TGTGCCAGCAGTGCCAGGGCGGGAAACGAGCAGTACTTC.

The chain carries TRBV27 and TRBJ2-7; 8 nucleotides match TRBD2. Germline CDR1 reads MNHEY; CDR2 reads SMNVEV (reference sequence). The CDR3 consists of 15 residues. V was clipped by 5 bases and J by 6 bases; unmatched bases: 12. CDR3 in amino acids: CASSLRAGGPSEQYF. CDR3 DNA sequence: TGTGCCAGCAGTCTCCGGGCGGGGGGTCCCTCCGAGCAGTACTTC.

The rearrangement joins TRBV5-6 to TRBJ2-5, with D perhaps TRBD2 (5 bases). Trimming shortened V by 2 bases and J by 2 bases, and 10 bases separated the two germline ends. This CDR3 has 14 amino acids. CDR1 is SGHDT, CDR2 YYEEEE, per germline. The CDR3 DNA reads TGTGCCAGCAGCTTTGGAGGAGCACAAGAGACCCAGTACTTC. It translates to CASSFGGAQETQYF.